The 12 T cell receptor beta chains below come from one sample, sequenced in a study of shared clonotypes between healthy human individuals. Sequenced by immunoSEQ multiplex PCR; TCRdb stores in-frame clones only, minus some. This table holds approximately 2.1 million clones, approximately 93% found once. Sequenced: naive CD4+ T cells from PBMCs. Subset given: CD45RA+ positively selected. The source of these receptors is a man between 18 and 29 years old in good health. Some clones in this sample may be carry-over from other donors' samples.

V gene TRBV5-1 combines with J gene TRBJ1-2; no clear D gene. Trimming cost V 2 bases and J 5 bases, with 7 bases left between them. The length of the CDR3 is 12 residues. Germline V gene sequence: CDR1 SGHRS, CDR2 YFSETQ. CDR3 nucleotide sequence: TGCGCCAGCAGCTTAAATGAGTATGGCTACACCTTC. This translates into CASSLNEYGYTF.

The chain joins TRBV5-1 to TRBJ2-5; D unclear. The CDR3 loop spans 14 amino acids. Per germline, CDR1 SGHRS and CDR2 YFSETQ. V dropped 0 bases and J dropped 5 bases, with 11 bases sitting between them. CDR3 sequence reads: CASSLGLDRETQYF. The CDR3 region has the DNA TGCGCCAGCAGCTTGGGGCTGGACCGGGAGACCCAGTACTTC.

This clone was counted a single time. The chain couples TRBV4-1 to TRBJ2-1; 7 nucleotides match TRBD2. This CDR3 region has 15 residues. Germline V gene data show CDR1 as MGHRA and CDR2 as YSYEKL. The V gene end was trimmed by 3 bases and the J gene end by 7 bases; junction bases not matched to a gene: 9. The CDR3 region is CASSQIGRTRNEQFF. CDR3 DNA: TGCGCCAGCAGCCAGATTGGGCGGACTAGGAATGAGCAGTTCTTC.

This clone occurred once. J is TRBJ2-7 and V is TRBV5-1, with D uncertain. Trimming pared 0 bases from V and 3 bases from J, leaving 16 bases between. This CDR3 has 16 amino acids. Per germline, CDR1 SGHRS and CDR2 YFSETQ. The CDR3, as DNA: TGCGCCAGCAGCTTGGATGGTACACAGAGATTCTACGAGCAGTACTTC. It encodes CASSLDGTQRFYEQYF.

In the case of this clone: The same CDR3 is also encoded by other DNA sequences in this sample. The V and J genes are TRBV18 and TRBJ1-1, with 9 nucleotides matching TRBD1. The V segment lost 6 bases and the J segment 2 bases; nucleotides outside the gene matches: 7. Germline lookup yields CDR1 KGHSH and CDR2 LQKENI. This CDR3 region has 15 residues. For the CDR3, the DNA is TGTGCCAGCTCCCTGGGACAGGGACTCAACACTGAAGCTTTCTTT. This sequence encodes CASSLGQGLNTEAFF.

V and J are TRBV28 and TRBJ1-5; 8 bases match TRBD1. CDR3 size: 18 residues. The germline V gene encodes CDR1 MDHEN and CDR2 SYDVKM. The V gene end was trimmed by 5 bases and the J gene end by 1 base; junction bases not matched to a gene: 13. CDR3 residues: CASSRGQGGGGSNQPQHF. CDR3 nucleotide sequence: TGTGCCAGCAGTCGAGGACAGGGAGGAGGTGGAAGCAATCAGCCCCAGCATTTT.

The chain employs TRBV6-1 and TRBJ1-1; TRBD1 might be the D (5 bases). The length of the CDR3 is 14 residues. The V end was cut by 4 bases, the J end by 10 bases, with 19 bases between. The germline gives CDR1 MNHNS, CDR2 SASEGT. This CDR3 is CASSVTGRGTAAFF. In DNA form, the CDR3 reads TGTGCCAGCAGTGTCACAGGACGGGGGACGGCAGCTTTCTTT.

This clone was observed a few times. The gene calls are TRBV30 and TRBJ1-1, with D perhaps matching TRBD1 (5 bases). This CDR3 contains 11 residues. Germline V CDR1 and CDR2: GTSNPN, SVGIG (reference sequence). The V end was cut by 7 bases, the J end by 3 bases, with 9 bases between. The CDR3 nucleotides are TGTGCCTCCTGGGGGGACACTGAAGCTTTCTTT. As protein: CASWGDTEAFF.

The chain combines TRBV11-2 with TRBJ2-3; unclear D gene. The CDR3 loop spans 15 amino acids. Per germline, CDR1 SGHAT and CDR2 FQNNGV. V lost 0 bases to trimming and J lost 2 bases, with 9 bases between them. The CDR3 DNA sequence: TGTGCCAGCAGCTTAGAGCGTCCTTACACAGATACGCAGTATTTT. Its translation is CASSLERPYTDTQYF.

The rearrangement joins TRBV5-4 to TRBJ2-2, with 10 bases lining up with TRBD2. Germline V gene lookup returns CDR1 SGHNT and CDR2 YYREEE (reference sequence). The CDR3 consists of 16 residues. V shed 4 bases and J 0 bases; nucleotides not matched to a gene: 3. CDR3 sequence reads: CASSTGTSANTGELFF. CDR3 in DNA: TGTGCCAGCAGCACCGGGACTAGCGCGAACACCGGGGAGCTGTTTTTT.

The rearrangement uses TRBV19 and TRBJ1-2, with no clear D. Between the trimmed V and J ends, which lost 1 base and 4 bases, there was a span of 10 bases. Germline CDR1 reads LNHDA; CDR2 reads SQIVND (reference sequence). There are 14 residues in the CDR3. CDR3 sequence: CASSIVAEGYGYTF. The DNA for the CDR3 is TGTGCCAGTAGTATAGTTGCAGAGGGCTATGGCTACACCTTC.

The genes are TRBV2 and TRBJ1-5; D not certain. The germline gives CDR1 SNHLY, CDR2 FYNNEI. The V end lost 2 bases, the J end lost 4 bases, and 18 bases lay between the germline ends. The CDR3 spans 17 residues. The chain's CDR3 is CASSEWGREIRNQPQHF. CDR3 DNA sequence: TGTGCCAGCAGTGAATGGGGTAGGGAGATAAGGAATCAGCCCCAGCATTTT.